One sample yielded the 15 T cell receptor beta chains listed below, sequenced in a study of cytomegalovirus exposure and HLA in healthy donors. The PCR made use of 60 Vbeta and 13 Jbeta primers. The protocol was immunoSEQ multiplex PCR, while the TCRdb copy is restricted to in-frame clones and leaves out a portion. The profile shows roughly 150,000 clones, roughly 80% of them singletons. The sequencing input was PBMCs. The receptor source for this set is a man aged 35 to 55 in good health and CMV-seropositive.

The rearrangement links TRBV27 to TRBJ1-5; 7 bases fit TRBD1. CDR3 length: 14 amino acids. V lost 5 bases to trimming and J lost 7 bases; unmatched junction nucleotides: 8. The germline CDR1 and CDR2 sequences are MNHEY and SMNVEV (reference sequence). DNA of the CDR3: TGTGCCAGCAGTCCGAAGGGGGCGGGGCAGCCCCAGCATTTT. It yields the protein CASSPKGAGQPQHF.

The rearrangement links TRBV7-9 to TRBJ1-1; no firm D call. V lost 3 bases and J lost 2, with 4 bases in between. The CDR3 covers 12 residues. Germline V gene data show CDR1 as SEHNR and CDR2 as FQNEAQ (reference sequence). The CDR3 loop is CASSFQNTEAFF. Here the CDR3 DNA reads TGTGCCAGCAGCTTCCAAAACACTGAAGCTTTCTTT.

The chain couples TRBV4-1 to TRBJ2-5; 16 nucleotides align to TRBD2. Germline-derived CDR1 and CDR2 are MGHRA and YSYEKL. J gave up 5 bases and V 1 base, and 7 bases lay outside the gene matches. This CDR3 comprises 18 residues. CDR3 DNA sequence: TGCGCCAGCAGCCAAGGGGGACTAGCGGGAGGGGGGTTGGAGACCCAGTACTTC. Residues: CASSQGGLAGGGLETQYF.

The CDR3: CASTVRAGQGITDTQYF. The CDR3 DNA reads TGCGCCAGCACAGTGAGGGCTGGACAGGGGATCACAGATACGCAGTATTTT. The chain carries TRBV5-1 and TRBJ2-3; TRBD1 aligns across 9 bases. Germline V gene sequence: CDR1 SGHRS, CDR2 YFSETQ. With V trimmed by 6 bases and J by 2 bases, 13 bases remained unmatched. The CDR3 covers 17 residues.

The J gene is TRBJ1-2, the V gene TRBV6-1; 9 positions agree with TRBD1. Germline assignment: CDR1 MNHNS and CDR2 SASEGT. The CDR3 loop spans 15 amino acids. The junction had 13 bases not matched to a gene; V was cut back by 6 bases and J by 8 bases. The CDR3 region has the DNA TGTGCCAGCAGACCAAACCCCACAGGGGGCGGCGGCTACACCTTC. Its translation: CASRPNPTGGGGYTF.

The chain couples TRBV5-5 to TRBJ1-5; D unclear. The CDR3 sequence is 16 residues long. Germline V gene lookup returns CDR1 SGHKS and CDR2 YYEKEE (reference sequence). Trimming removed 0 bases from V and 7 bases from J, with 17 bases in between. CDR3 amino acids: CASSLGMTPPRQPQHF. Here the CDR3 DNA reads TGTGCCAGCAGCTTGGGCATGACCCCCCCGCGGCAGCCCCAGCATTTT.

The chain joins TRBV5-4 to TRBJ2-7; D is perhaps TRBD2 (6 bases). The CDR3 loop spans 14 amino acids. V was trimmed by 0 bases and J by 3 bases, leaving 10 bases between them. Germline V gives CDR1 SGHNT, CDR2 YYREEE (reference sequence). CDR3 in amino acids: CASSLDAGNYEQYF. The CDR3 nucleotides read TGTGCCAGCAGCTTGGATGCGGGAAACTACGAGCAGTACTTC.

The chain employs TRBV29-1 and TRBJ2-6, with D possibly matching TRBD1 (5 bases). The CDR3 is 13 amino acids. Germline V CDR1 and CDR2: SQVTM, ANQGSEA. The V end lost 7 bases, the J end lost 1 base, and 8 bases lay between the germline ends. CDR3 protein: CSAQGSGANVLTF. The CDR3, as DNA: TGCAGCGCTCAGGGATCTGGGGCCAACGTCCTGACTTTC.

The chain combines TRBV19 with TRBJ2-4; maybe TRBD1 (6 bases). Germline V lookup: CDR1 LNHDA, CDR2 SQIVND (reference sequence). Trimming shortened V by 2 bases and J by 3 bases, and 11 bases separated the two germline ends. The CDR3 spans 15 residues. DNA of the CDR3: TGTGCCAGTAGTATATCCCAGGGGATCAAAAACATTCAGTACTTC. Translation: CASSISQGIKNIQYF.

The rearrangement links TRBV5-4 to TRBJ1-4, with D possibly matching TRBD1 (5 bases). Trimming cost V 3 bases and J 8 bases, with 23 bases left between them. CDR1 is SGHNT and CDR2 is YYREEE in the germline V gene (reference sequence). The CDR3 runs to 17 residues. The DNA of the CDR3 is TGTGCCAGCAGCTCGGGCGGCGGGGTGGGGGAACGAGAAAAACTGTTTTTT. Its translation: CASSSGGGVGEREKLFF.

The chain links TRBV5-4 to TRBJ1-1, with 12 bases identical to TRBD1. There are 14 residues in the CDR3. Germline assignment: CDR1 SGHNT and CDR2 YYREEE (reference sequence). Trimming took 4 bases from V and 6 from J; bases not matched to a gene: 4. CDR3 DNA: TGTGCCAGCAGCGACCGGGACAGGGGGCCTGAAGCTTTCTTT. It specifies CASSDRDRGPEAFF.

The J gene is TRBJ1-5, the V gene TRBV7-2; no reliable D call. The CDR3 runs 16 residues. V lost 5 bases and J lost 9, with 23 bases in between. Looked up from germline, CDR1 is SGHTA and CDR2 is FQGNSA. The CDR3 DNA sequence: TGTGCCAGCAGCCCGAGCGGCAGGCCGACCGAGGGGCCCCAGCATTTT. Protein: CASSPSGRPTEGPQHF.

As regards this clone: In the same sample, other DNA sequences code for this CDR3. The chain is built from TRBV5-1 and TRBJ2-2, with a tentative D call TRBD2 (6 bases). Germline assignment: CDR1 SGHRS and CDR2 YFSETQ. The CDR3 has 15 amino acids. Trimming took off 0 bases at V and 5 bases at J, with 11 bases between the two ends. The CDR3 sequence is CASSLGLDDTGELFF. CDR3 nucleotides: TGCGCCAGCAGCTTGGGACTAGACGATACCGGGGAGCTGTTTTTT.

The genes are TRBV19 and TRBJ1-3; the D gene is possibly TRBD1 (6 bases). The germline V gene encodes CDR1 LNHDA and CDR2 SQIVND (reference sequence). Trimming stripped 6 bases from V and 5 bases from J, with 20 bases between. This CDR3 has 16 amino acids. This CDR3 is CASSHMRGQRRNTIYF. In DNA form, the CDR3 reads TGTGCCAGTAGCCATATGAGAGGACAGAGAAGAAACACCATATATTTT. The whole variable domain, filled in from reference TRBV19 and TRBJ1-3, reads DGGITQSPKYLFRKEGQNVTLSCEQNLNHDAMYWYRQDPGQGLRLIYYSQIVNDFQKGDIAEGYSVSREKKESFPLTVTSAQKNPTAFYLCASSHMRGQRRNTIYFGEGSWLTVV.

On this clone: A read error may account for a junction end that differs from germline. V gene TRBV6-7 combines with J gene TRBJ2-6; TRBD1 matches 8 bases. TRBV6-7 is recorded as an ORF, its role being uncertain. The CDR3 loop spans 20 amino acids. The CDR3 is CASSYLLRTGLGSGANGLTF. As DNA, the CDR3 is TGTGCCAGCAGTTACTTGTTGCGGACAGGGCTAGGTTCTGGGGCCAACGGCCTGACTTTC.